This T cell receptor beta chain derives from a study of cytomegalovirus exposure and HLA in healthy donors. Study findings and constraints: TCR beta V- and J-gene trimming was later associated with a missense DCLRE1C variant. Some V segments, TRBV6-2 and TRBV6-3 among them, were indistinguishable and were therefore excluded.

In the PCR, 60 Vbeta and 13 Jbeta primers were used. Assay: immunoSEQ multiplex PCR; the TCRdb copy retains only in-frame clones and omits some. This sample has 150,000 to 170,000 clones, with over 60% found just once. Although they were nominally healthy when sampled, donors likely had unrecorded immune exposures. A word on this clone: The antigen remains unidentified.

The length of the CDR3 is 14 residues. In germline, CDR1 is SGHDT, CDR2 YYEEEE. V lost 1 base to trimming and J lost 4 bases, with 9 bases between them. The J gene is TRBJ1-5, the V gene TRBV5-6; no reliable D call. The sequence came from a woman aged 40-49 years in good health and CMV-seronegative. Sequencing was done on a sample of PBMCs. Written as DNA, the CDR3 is TGTGCCAGCAGCTTGATCGGAGGGAATCAGCCCCAGCATTTT. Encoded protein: CASSLIGGNQPQHF.